These 19 T cell receptor beta chains were sequenced from one sample in a study of T cell responses to AZD1222 COVID-19 vaccine (dated by TCRdb to the early 2020s). Per the publication, the time point label means: baseline before first vaccination. Libraries were prepared through the immunoSEQ multiplex PCR assay. In TCRdb, the immuneACCESS table is reduced to in-frame sequences with V and J assigned. These tables do not hold every clone; where another copy was compared, an unresolved V gene accounts for under half, and the others remain unexplained. The sample table shows 40,000 to 65,000 clones, and roughly 83% are seen once. 25% to 30% of the sample is held by the ten biggest clonotypes. Sample: peripheral blood, taken on day 0 of AZD1222 vaccination. These receptors were taken from an adult in good health.

The chain uses TRBV5-1 and TRBJ2-7, with 14 bases that match TRBD2. V lost 1 base, J lost 2 bases, and 8 bases stayed unmatched. There are 18 residues in the CDR3. The germline CDR1 and CDR2 sequences are SGHRS and YFSETQ. The CDR3 here is CASSLLGLAGGLTYEQYF. CDR3 DNA sequence: TGCGCCAGCAGCTTGTTAGGACTAGCGGGAGGCCTTACCTACGAGCAGTACTTC.

The J gene is TRBJ1-6, the V gene TRBV12-3 or TRBV12-4; D gene ambiguous. The CDR3 is 13 amino acids. Trimming removed 6 bases at V and 7 bases at J, with 10 bases between. This CDR3 is CASSLGENSPLHF. The CDR3, as DNA: TGTGCCAGCAGCCTAGGAGAGAATTCACCCCTCCACTTT.

The genes are TRBV28 and TRBJ2-2; 12 bases are a match to TRBD1. The CDR3 has 16 residues. Germline values: CDR1 MDHEN, CDR2 SYDVKM. V gave up 1 base and J gave up 6 bases; unmatched junction bases: 3. The CDR3, as DNA: TGTGCCAGCAGTTTATACCGGGACAGGGGGCCCGGGGAGCTGTTTTTT. Its protein is CASSLYRDRGPGELFF.

The chain uses TRBV5-1 and TRBJ1-1, with a weak D call TRBD1 (6 bases). This CDR3 comprises 14 residues. Trimming took off 1 base at V and 10 bases at J, with 17 bases between the two ends. In germline, CDR1 is SGHRS, CDR2 YFSETQ. CDR3: CASSLSAGQSIAFF. The CDR3 DNA reads TGCGCCAGCAGCTTGTCGGCCGGACAGTCTATAGCTTTCTTT.

This clone has ten or more counts. The genes are TRBV7-9 and TRBJ1-1; no reliable D call. Trimming shortened V by 0 bases and J by 1 base, and 9 bases separated the two germline ends. The CDR3 spans 15 residues. Germline V gives CDR1 SEHNR, CDR2 FQNEAQ (reference sequence). The CDR3 nucleotides are TGTGCCAGCAGCTTAGCGTCGGGAACGAACACTGAAGCTTTCTTT. This encodes CASSLASGTNTEAFF.

This clone has a single count. The chain uses TRBV4-3 and TRBJ2-4, with D perhaps matching TRBD2 (6 bases). The CDR3 runs 13 residues. The V and J ends lost 0 bases and 10 bases respectively, with 10 bases between them. The germline gives CDR1 LGHNA, CDR2 YSLEER. CDR3 amino acids: CASSQDPRGIQYF. CDR3 DNA: TGCGCCAGCAGCCAAGACCCTCGGGGGATTCAGTACTTC.

The chain links TRBV7-2 to TRBJ2-1, with D uncertain. The CDR3 extends over 15 amino acids. V was pared by 0 bases and J by 5 bases, with 11 bases between. Germline V lookup: CDR1 SGHTA, CDR2 FQGNSA. Here the CDR3 reads CASSLAQRPNNEQFF. The CDR3 nucleotides are TGTGCCAGCAGCTTAGCTCAACGACCAAACAATGAGCAGTTCTTC.

This rearrangement joins TRBV7-8 to TRBJ1-1; maybe TRBD1 (5 bases). V lost 2 bases, J lost 5 bases, and 9 bases lay in between. The germline gives CDR1 SGHVS, CDR2 FQNEAQ. The CDR3 runs 13 residues. The CDR3 is CASSLRGRTEAFF. CDR3 in DNA: TGTGCCAGCAGCTTAAGGGGTCGGACTGAAGCTTTCTTT.

The chain combines TRBV24-1 with TRBJ2-7; 14 bases fit TRBD2. In germline, CDR1 is KGHDR, CDR2 SFDVKD. CDR3 size: 16 residues. The ends lost 9 bases at V and 4 bases at J; junction bases unmatched: 10. The chain's CDR3 is CATASGTSGRGYEQYF. CDR3 coding DNA: TGTGCCACCGCCTCGGGGACTAGCGGGAGAGGGTACGAGCAGTACTTC.

This chain joins TRBV6-6 and TRBJ1-5; D gene uncertain. Germline V gene sequence: CDR1 MNHNY, CDR2 SVGAGI (reference sequence). V lost 7 bases and J lost 4, with 8 bases in between. This CDR3 has 12 residues. CDR3 sequence: CASKTVNQPQHF. The CDR3 DNA follows: TGTGCCAGCAAAACGGTGAATCAGCCCCAGCATTTT.

The rearrangement links TRBV9 to TRBJ1-1; D gene unclear. Looked up from germline, CDR1 is SGDLS and CDR2 is YYNGEE. Trimming pared 4 bases from V and 7 bases from J, leaving 17 bases between. The CDR3 has 14 amino acids. CDR3 amino acids: CASSKSDTRGEAFF. CDR3 nucleotide sequence: TGTGCCAGCAGCAAATCCGACACACGGGGTGAAGCTTTCTTT.

The chain recombines TRBV7-2 with TRBJ1-2; 9 bases match TRBD1. After removal of 3 bases from V and 9 bases from J, the junction contained 11 bases not matched to a gene. From germline, CDR1 is SGHTA and CDR2 FQGNSA. The CDR3 runs to 15 residues. The chain's CDR3 is CASSLSPGQGRSYTF. The CDR3, as DNA: TGTGCCAGCAGCTTGTCCCCGGGACAGGGAAGAAGCTACACCTTC.

The J gene is TRBJ2-2, the V gene TRBV6-5; TRBD2 aligns across 8 bases. The junction had 4 bases not matched to a gene; V was cut back by 0 bases and J by 4 bases. CDR1 and CDR2 (germline): MNHEY, SVGAGI. The CDR3 runs 16 residues. CDR3 bases: TGTGCCAGCAGTTACTCACTAGCGGTACCCACCGGGGAGCTGTTTTTT. Protein sequence: CASSYSLAVPTGELFF.

A single count supports this clone. This sequence joins TRBV9 and TRBJ2-1; 8 bases line up with TRBD2. The CDR3 extends over 17 amino acids. From germline, CDR1 is SGDLS and CDR2 YYNGEE. After removal of 3 bases from V and 0 bases from J, the junction contained 8 bases not matched to a gene. The CDR3 reads CASSAKLADLSYNEQFF. The CDR3 DNA reads TGTGCCAGCAGCGCCAAACTAGCGGACCTCTCCTACAATGAGCAGTTCTTC.

The chain recombines TRBV9 with TRBJ1-4, with 10 bases identical to TRBD1. The CDR3 sequence is 15 residues long. V lost 2 bases to trimming and J lost 7 bases; unmatched junction nucleotides: 5. Per the germline V gene, CDR1 is SGDLS and CDR2 is YYNGEE. Written as DNA, the CDR3 is TGTGCCAGCAGCGTGAAGGACAGGGGGGGTGAAAAACTGTTTTTT. Translation: CASSVKDRGGEKLFF.

CDR3 in amino acids: CASSLASDRRGEQFF. The CDR3 nucleotides read TGTGCCAGCAGTCTGGCTAGCGACCGACGCGGTGAGCAGTTCTTC. The rearrangement uses TRBV6-5 and TRBJ2-1, with D perhaps matching TRBD2 (6 bases). V lost 5 bases and J lost 9, with 20 bases in between. The V gene's germline CDR1 is MNHEY and CDR2 SVGAGI. The CDR3 length is 15 residues.

This sequence joins TRBV29-1 and TRBJ2-7; TRBD2 matches at 9 bases. CDR3 length equals 14 residues. V lost 4 bases and J lost 6; bases outside the gene matches: 10. The germline CDR1 and CDR2 sequences are SQVTM and ANQGSEA. The CDR3 is CSVGIAGDGREQYF. The CDR3 DNA is TGCAGCGTTGGAATAGCGGGAGACGGGCGCGAGCAGTACTTC.

The rearrangement joins TRBV7-9 to TRBJ1-2, with TRBD1 as a possible D gene (6 bases). From germline, CDR1 is SEHNR and CDR2 FQNEAQ (reference sequence). This CDR3 is 14 amino acids long. The V and J ends lost 1 base and 4 bases respectively, with 10 bases between them. CDR3 in amino acids: CASSLGGGGYGYTF. The DNA of the CDR3 is TGTGCCAGCAGCTTAGGGGGAGGGGGCTATGGCTACACCTTC. Together with reference TRBV7-9 and TRBJ1-2, the CDR3 gives the full variable domain: DTGVSQNPRHKITKRGQNVTFRCDPISEHNRLYWYRQTLGQGPEFLTYFQNEAQLEKSRLLSDRFSAERPKGSFSTLEIQRTEQGDSAMYLCASSLGGGGYGYTFGSGTRLTVV.

This chain uses TRBV5-4 with TRBJ2-7; 12 bases fit TRBD2. Per the germline V gene, CDR1 is SGHNT and CDR2 is YYREEE (reference sequence). The CDR3 runs 14 residues. V lost 4 bases and J lost 4; bases outside the gene matches: 3. The CDR3 nucleotides are TGTGCCAGCAGCCGGACTAGCGGGACATACGAGCAGTACTTC. It encodes CASSRTSGTYEQYF.